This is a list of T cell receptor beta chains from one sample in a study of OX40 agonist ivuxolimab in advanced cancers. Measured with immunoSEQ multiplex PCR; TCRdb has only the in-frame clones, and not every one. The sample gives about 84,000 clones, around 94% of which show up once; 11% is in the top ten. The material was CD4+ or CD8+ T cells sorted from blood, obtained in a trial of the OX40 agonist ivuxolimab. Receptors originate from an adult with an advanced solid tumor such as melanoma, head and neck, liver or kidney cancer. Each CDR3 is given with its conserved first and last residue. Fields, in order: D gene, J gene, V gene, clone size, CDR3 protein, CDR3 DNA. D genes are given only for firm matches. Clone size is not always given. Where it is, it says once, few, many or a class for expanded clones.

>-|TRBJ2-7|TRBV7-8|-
CASSLDRGSYEQYF
TGTGCCAGCAGCTTAGACCGGGGCTCCTACGAGCAGTACTTC
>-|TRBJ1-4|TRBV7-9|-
CASSAGTVTNEKLFF
TGTGCCAGCAGCGCCGGGACGGTAACTAATGAAAAACTGTTTTTT
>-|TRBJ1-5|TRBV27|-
CASSLFNGGNQPQHF
TGTGCCAGCAGTTTATTCAACGGGGGCAATCAGCCCCAGCATTTT
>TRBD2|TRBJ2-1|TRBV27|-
CASSSTLLAAIYNEQFF
TGTGCCAGCAGTTCAACACTTCTAGCGGCCATCTACAATGAGCAGTTCTTC
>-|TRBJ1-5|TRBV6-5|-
CASSYSGSREPQHF
TGTGCCAGCAGTTACTCAGGGTCGCGGGAGCCCCAGCATTTT
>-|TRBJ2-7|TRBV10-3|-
CAISESASHSYEQYF
TGTGCCATCAGTGAGTCGGCTAGCCACTCCTACGAGCAGTACTTC
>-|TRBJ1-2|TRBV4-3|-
CASSQDRGPNYGYTF
TGCGCCAGCAGCCAGGACCGGGGGCCTAACTATGGCTACACCTTC
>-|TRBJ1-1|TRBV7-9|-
CASSPIGTEAFF
TGTGCCAGCAGCCCGATAGGCACTGAAGCTTTCTTT
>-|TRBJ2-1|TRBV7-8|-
CASSIEGSRYNEQFF
TGTGCCAGCAGCATCGAGGGGTCCCGGTACAATGAGCAGTTCTTC
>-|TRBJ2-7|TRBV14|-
CASSQWPIYEQYF
TGTGCCAGCAGCCAATGGCCTATCTACGAGCAGTACTTC
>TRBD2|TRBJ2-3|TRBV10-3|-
CAISEGSLAGTDTQYF
TGTGCCATCAGTGAAGGGAGTCTAGCGGGAACCGATACGCAGTATTTT
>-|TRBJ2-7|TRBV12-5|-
CVSGSYSADEQYF
TGTGTTAGTGGTTCCTATTCAGCAGACGAGCAGTACTTC
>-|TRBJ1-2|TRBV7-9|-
CASTSPQGYGYTF
TGTGCCAGCACCTCGCCCCAGGGCTATGGCTACACCTTC
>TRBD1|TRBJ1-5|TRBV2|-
CASSDPSDREDQPQHF
TGTGCCAGCAGTGACCCCTCGGACAGGGAAGATCAGCCCCAGCATTTT
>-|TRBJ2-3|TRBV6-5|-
CASSSVATDTQYF
TGTGCCAGCAGTTCTGTAGCCACAGATACGCAGTATTTT
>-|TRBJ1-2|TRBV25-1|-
CASSEGGVAGYTF
TGTGCCAGCAGTGAGGGTGGGGTGGCGGGCTACACCTTC
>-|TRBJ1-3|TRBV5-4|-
CASSLVPLSSGNTIYF
TGTGCCAGCAGCTTGGTTCCGTTGAGCTCTGGAAACACCATATATTTT
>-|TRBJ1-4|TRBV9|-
CASSAELGDEKLFF
TGTGCCAGCAGCGCCGAATTGGGGGATGAAAAACTGTTTTTT
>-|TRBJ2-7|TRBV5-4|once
CASSFATNSYEQYF
TGTGCCAGCAGCTTCGCGACTAACTCCTACGAGCAGTACTTC
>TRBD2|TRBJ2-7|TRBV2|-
CASTGGDSYEQYF
TGTGCCAGCACGGGGGGGGACTCCTACGAGCAGTACTTC
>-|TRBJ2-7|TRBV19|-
CASSTAYTGPASYEQYF
TGTGCCAGTAGTACCGCCTACACGGGACCCGCCTCCTACGAGCAGTACTTC
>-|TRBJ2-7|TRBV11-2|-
CASSSKAYEQYF
TGTGCCAGCAGCTCCAAGGCCTACGAGCAGTACTTC
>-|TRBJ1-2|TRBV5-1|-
CASRLDGSELYGYTF
TGCGCCAGCAGGTTGGATGGCAGCGAACTTTATGGCTACACCTTC